The 8 T cell receptor beta chains given below trace back to one sample, sequenced in a study of Ad26.COV2.S vaccination and SARS-CoV-2 variants. Regarding treatment: some 20 received Ad26.COV2.S at low or high dose, single or two shots; 5 received placebo; per-sample allocation not given. At day 63 after the first vaccine or placebo injection, samples were drawn. Measured with immunoSEQ multiplex PCR; TCRdb has only the in-frame clones, and not every one. This sample has 300,000 to 400,000 clones, with over 75% found just once. The specimen comprised peripheral blood, sampled in a trial of Ad26.COV2.S vaccine versus placebo. Receptors were obtained from a person between 18 and 65 years old who received the Ad26.COV2.S COVID-19 vaccine or a placebo.

V is TRBV9 and J is TRBJ2-3; 10 nucleotides agree with TRBD2. V lost 3 bases, J lost 3 bases, and 10 bases stayed unmatched. The CDR3 covers 17 residues. Germline V gene sequence: CDR1 SGDLS, CDR2 YYNGEE. CDR3: CASSAAGGTSVTDTQYF. The CDR3 DNA is TGTGCCAGCAGCGCAGCAGGCGGGACTAGCGTGACAGATACGCAGTATTTT.

V is TRBV30 and J is TRBJ2-7, with 8 bases that match TRBD1. The V and J ends lost 2 bases and 4 bases, in that order; junction bases with no gene match: 4. The CDR3 length is 13 residues. Per germline, CDR1 GTSNPN and CDR2 SVGIG (reference sequence). The CDR3 loop reads CAWSRDRWYEQYF. The CDR3 DNA reads TGTGCCTGGAGTCGGGACAGGTGGTACGAGCAGTACTTC.

This clone came up once. The chain is built from TRBV9 and TRBJ1-6, with D uncertain. The V end lost 0 bases, the J end lost 8 bases, and 6 bases lay between the germline ends. CDR1 SGDLS and CDR2 YYNGEE come from the germline V gene. The CDR3 runs to 13 residues. The CDR3 nucleotides are TGTGCCAGCAGCGTAGCTTCGGATTCACCCCTCCACTTT. It encodes CASSVASDSPLHF.

This sequence joins TRBV5-1 and TRBJ1-5; a weak D match, TRBD1 (6 bases). The germline gives CDR1 SGHRS, CDR2 YFSETQ. The CDR3 sequence is 13 residues long. Trimming took off 5 bases at V and 4 bases at J, with 10 bases between the two ends. The CDR3 region is CASSPQGNQPQHF. The CDR3 DNA reads TGCGCCAGCAGTCCACAGGGAAATCAGCCCCAGCATTTT.

The gene calls are TRBV29-1 and TRBJ2-7, with D maybe TRBD2 (5 bases). This CDR3 comprises 14 residues. V lost 5 bases to trimming and J lost 2 bases, with 16 bases between them. CDR1 is SQVTM and CDR2 is ANQGSEA in the germline V gene. In DNA, the CDR3 is TGCAGCGTTTCCCTAAGGACTGTTACCTACGAGCAGTACTTC. It encodes CSVSLRTVTYEQYF.

The DNA for the CDR3 is TGTGCCAGCAGCTCCCTTAAATCCGCTGAAGCTTTCTTT. Protein sequence: CASSSLKSAEAFF. The chain links TRBV5-6 to TRBJ1-1, with D uncertain. V gave up 3 bases and J gave up 6 bases, with 12 bases separating them. CDR1 SGHDT and CDR2 YYEEEE come from the germline V gene. The CDR3 has 13 residues.

The gene calls are TRBV12-5 and TRBJ1-1; no clear D. Germline CDR1 reads LGHNT; CDR2 reads FRNRAP. V lost 2 bases, J lost 1 base, and 11 bases lay in between. The CDR3 consists of 15 residues. The CDR3 spells CASGLLNRENTEAFF. In nucleotides, the CDR3 is TGTGCTAGTGGTTTGTTAAACAGAGAGAACACTGAAGCTTTCTTT.

This clone has a single count. The rearrangement links TRBV5-4 to TRBJ1-2; D perhaps matches TRBD1 (6 bases). There are 15 residues in the CDR3. Germline values: CDR1 SGHNT, CDR2 YYREEE (reference sequence). Trimming cost V 1 base and J 4 bases, with 14 bases left between them. The CDR3 DNA sequence: TGTGCCAGCAGCTTGTCGGCAGGGGCGGGCTATGGCTACACCTTC. This codes for CASSLSAGAGYGYTF. Full variable domain (remainder filled in from reference TRBV5-4 and TRBJ1-2): ETGVTQSPTHLIKTRGQQVTLRCSSQSGHNTVSWYQQALGQGPQFIFQYYREEENGRGNFPPRFSGLQFPNYSSELNVNALELDDSALYLCASSLSAGAGYGYTFGSGTRLTVV.